The rows below give T cell receptor beta chains drawn from one sample of a study of technical replicates of blood from a few donors. Assay used: immunoSEQ multiplex PCR; TCRdb lists only in-frame clones, some missing. Of approximately 90,000 clones listed, about 95% were seen once; the top ten hold around 0.26%. Sequences were obtained from T cells isolated from PBMCs. These receptors all come from a human donor in good health. The CDR3 runs from the conserved cysteine through the conserved F or W. Each record gives: D gene, V gene, CDR3 length, J gene, clone size, CDR3 protein, CDR3 DNA. A D gene is named only where the DNA matches it firmly. Clone size, where shown, is once, few, many, or a class for clones that have expanded.

NA,TRBV9,17,TRBJ2-3,NA,CASSSRGWGTSTDTQYF,TGTGCCAGCAGCTCACGAGGGTGGGGAACGAGCACAGATACGCAGTATTTT
TRBD2,TRBV10-3,15,TRBJ2-1,NA,CAISRGLAEKNEQFF,TGTGCCATCAGTCGGGGACTAGCGGAAAAAAATGAGCAGTTCTTC
TRBD1,TRBV7-7,13,TRBJ2-1,NA,CASSPGTGDEQFF,TGTGCCAGCAGCCCCGGGACAGGGGATGAGCAGTTCTTC
NA,TRBV12-2,13,TRBJ1-6,NA,CASRLPKHSPLHF,TGTGCAAGTCGCCTACCCAAACATTCACCCCTCCACTTT
NA,TRBV7-9,16,TRBJ2-2,NA,CASSLVGRKNTGELFF,TGTGCCAGCAGCTTAGTGGGCAGGAAAAACACCGGGGAGCTGTTTTTT
NA,TRBV7-2,16,TRBJ2-7,NA,CASSLEISGGMNEQYF,TGTGCCAGCAGCTTAGAAATATCAGGGGGGATGAACGAGCAGTACTTC
TRBD1,TRBV18,15,TRBJ2-5,NA,CASSPTDRGKETQYF,TGTGCCAGCTCACCCACGGACAGGGGGAAAGAGACCCAGTACTTC
TRBD1,TRBV7-6,16,TRBJ2-7,NA,CASSSEGMGQRYEQYF,TGTGCCAGCAGCTCCGAGGGGATGGGACAGAGGTACGAGCAGTACTTC
TRBD2,TRBV25-1,18,TRBJ2-3,NA,CASSEYPASGRSTDTQYF,TGTGCCAGCAGTGAATATCCAGCTAGCGGGCGCAGCACAGATACGCAGTATTTT
NA,TRBV10-2,13,TRBJ1-6,NA,CASPTRSGSPLHF,TGCGCCAGCCCGACCAGGTCCGGCTCACCCCTCCACTTT
NA,TRBV7-6,14,TRBJ2-3,NA,CASSLETSTDTQYF,TGTGCCAGCAGCTTAGAAACTAGCACAGATACGCAGTATTTT
NA,TRBV5-1,11,TRBJ1-2,NA,CASSLDGGYTF,TGCGCCAGCAGCTTGGACGGTGGCTACACCTTC
NA,TRBV11-3,13,TRBJ2-2,once,CASSPPSTGELFF,TGTGCCAGCAGCCCACCTAGCACCGGGGAGCTGTTTTTT
NA,TRBV4-1,17,TRBJ2-6,NA,CASSKITGISGANVLTF,TGCGCCAGCAGCAAGATCACAGGAATCTCTGGGGCCAACGTCCTGACTTTC
TRBD2,TRBV5-1,15,TRBJ2-7,once,CASSGAGTSGIVQYF,TGCGCCAGCAGCGGCGCCGGGACTAGCGGGATTGTGCAGTACTTC
NA,TRBV27,15,TRBJ1-2,NA,CASSPGQPGNYGYTF,TGTGCCAGCAGCCCCGGACAGCCCGGTAACTATGGCTACACCTTC
TRBD1,TRBV5-1,13,TRBJ1-6,NA,CASSFQGGSPLHF,TGCGCCAGCAGCTTCCAGGGGGGTTCACCCCTCCACTTT
NA,TRBV5-4,15,TRBJ2-7,NA,CASSSGTPEALEQYF,TGTGCCAGCAGCTCCGGGACACCGGAGGCACTCGAGCAGTACTTC
TRBD1,TRBV29-1,14,TRBJ2-1,NA,CSADTGTDINEQFF,TGCAGCGCCGATACCGGGACAGATATCAATGAGCAGTTCTTC
NA,TRBV5-1,15,TRBJ2-1,once,CASSQIDYSYNEQFF,TGCGCCAGCAGCCAGATCGACTACTCCTACAATGAGCAGTTCTTC
TRBD1,TRBV27,15,TRBJ2-7,NA,CASKKQGQGPYEQYF,TGTGCCAGCAAGAAACAGGGACAGGGCCCCTACGAGCAGTACTTC
NA,TRBV10-2,13,TRBJ2-7,NA,CASSEEYEYEQYF,TGCGCCAGCAGTGAGGAGTATGAGTACGAGCAGTACTTC
TRBD2,TRBV5-1,14,TRBJ2-7,NA,CASSFSSGAHEQYF,TGCGCCAGCAGCTTCTCTAGCGGGGCACACGAGCAGTACTTC
NA,TRBV7-9,16,TRBJ2-2,NA,CAVPRPLAPATGELFF,TGTGCCGTCCCCCGCCCACTAGCCCCGGCCACCGGGGAGCTGTTTTTT
NA,TRBV7-6,13,TRBJ1-5,NA,CASSLESRGPQHF,TGTGCCAGCAGCTTAGAGTCCCGGGGACCCCAGCATTTT
TRBD2,TRBV28,19,TRBJ2-7,NA,CASSPQNKTILAVLYEQYF,TGTGCCAGCAGTCCCCAGAACAAGACTATTCTAGCGGTGCTTTACGAGCAGTACTTC
NA,TRBV4-1,15,TRBJ2-5,NA,CASSLSGTEKETQYF,TGCGCCAGCAGCCTATCCGGGACTGAAAAAGAGACCCAGTACTTC
NA,TRBV16,18,TRBJ1-3,NA,CASSQFVQAGNSGNTIYF,TGTGCCAGCAGCCAATTCGTGCAGGCGGGAAACTCTGGAAACACCATATATTTT
NA,TRBV6-1,13,TRBJ2-7,NA,CASSSLRTYEQYF,TGTGCCAGCAGTTCCCTCAGAACCTACGAGCAGTACTTC
NA,TRBV29-1,15,TRBJ2-7,NA,CSVGRGRGFGYEQYF,TGCAGCGTTGGGCGCGGCAGGGGATTTGGGTACGAGCAGTACTTC
NA,TRBV7-9,13,TRBJ1-3,NA,CASSPIGENTIYF,TGTGCCAGCAGCCCAATCGGGGAAAACACCATATATTTT